This TCR beta chain was recorded in a study of shared clonotypes between healthy human individuals. In regard to this clone: Its specificity is unknown.

The protocol was immunoSEQ multiplex PCR, while the TCRdb copy is restricted to in-frame clones and leaves out a portion. The sample includes roughly 700,000 clones, roughly 88% of them seen just once. General study results and limits: Naive CD4 clonotypes overlapped across a handful of donors at about 5.3%. The four-donor shared clonotypes exceeded non-shared clonotypes in generation probability, with non-shared ones scoring lower. Depth was large, yet rarefaction showed that sorted-subset sequencing was incomplete.

The receptor was derived from a man aged 18 to 29 in good health. Some clones in this sample may be carry-over from other donors' samples. Sequenced input: memory CD8+ T cells from PBMCs. Described subset: CD45RO+ cells pooled with CCR7-negative TemRA cells.

The CDR3 region has the DNA TGTGCCAGCAGTCCCAAGGGGGGAGGTAATGAAAAACTGTTTTTT. Translated: CASSPKGGGNEKLFF. J is TRBJ1-4 and V is TRBV27; a weak D match, TRBD1 (6 bases). V was cut by 5 bases and J by 4 bases, with 14 bases left in between. Per germline, CDR1 MNHEY and CDR2 SMNVEV (reference sequence). The CDR3 contains 15 residues.